This TCR beta chain originates from a study of blood T cell repertoires in COVID-19. During active infection, Seattle patients enrolled and were then monitored through disease. In the original analysis: Reference gene primer amplification in the assay estimated nucleated cell counts. Sequenced by immunoSEQ multiplex PCR; TCRdb stores in-frame clones only, minus some. That table furnishes V, J and clone size, whereas the DNA furnished D and trimming. The sample records roughly 60,000 clones, 55% to 80% being singletons. J lost 6 bases, V lost 5 bases, and 18 bases had no gene match. The CDR3 totals 19 residues. Germline V lookup: CDR1 SGHNT, CDR2 YENEEA.

Sequenced input: peripheral blood. The genes are TRBV11-3 and TRBJ2-1, with 11 bases lining up with TRBD2. This receptor was taken from a woman between 65 and 79 years old with COVID-19, enrolled during active disease. CDR3 sequence reads: CASSPLSGLAGGAGNEQFF. DNA for the CDR3: TGTGCCAGCAGCCCCTTATCGGGGCTAGCGGGAGGTGCCGGCAATGAGCAGTTCTTC.